The rows below give T cell receptor beta chains drawn from one sample of a study of blood T cell repertoires in COVID-19. The protocol was immunoSEQ multiplex PCR, while the TCRdb copy is restricted to in-frame clones and leaves out a portion. The data show roughly 130,000 clones, about 87% seen once. Source material: peripheral blood. The source is a woman aged 60-75 years with acute or convalescent COVID-19. Both conserved end residues are part of each CDR3. Fields, in order: V gene, D gene, clone size, J gene, CDR3 length, CDR3 DNA, CDR3 protein. The D gene is left open where the match is weak. Only some rows state a clone size, as once, few, many or a class for expanded clones.

V gene: TRBV9
D gene: TRBD2
clone size: .
J gene: TRBJ2-5
CDR3 length: 16
CDR3 DNA: TGTGCCAGCAGCCGGACTAGCGGGATGTACCAAGAGACCCAGTACTTC
CDR3 protein: CASSRTSGMYQETQYF

V gene: TRBV24-1
D gene: .
clone size: .
J gene: TRBJ1-1
CDR3 length: 13
CDR3 DNA: TGTGCCACCAGTGACAACAGGGCCACTGAAGCTTTCTTT
CDR3 protein: CATSDNRATEAFF

V gene: TRBV15
D gene: .
clone size: .
J gene: TRBJ1-3
CDR3 length: 14
CDR3 DNA: TGTGCCACCAGCAGGGGAGGGTTCGGAAACACCATATATTTT
CDR3 protein: CATSRGGFGNTIYF

V gene: TRBV3-1/TRBV3-2
D gene: TRBD2
clone size: .
J gene: TRBJ2-1
CDR3 length: 16
CDR3 DNA: TGTGCCAGCAGCCCCTTAAGCGGGAGCATAGGCAATGAGCAGTTCTTC
CDR3 protein: CASSPLSGSIGNEQFF

V gene: TRBV3-1/TRBV3-2
D gene: TRBD2
clone size: .
J gene: TRBJ2-3
CDR3 length: 16
CDR3 DNA: TGTGCCAGCAGCCAAGGTTGGAGCGGGAGGGGCGATACGCAGTATTTT
CDR3 protein: CASSQGWSGRGDTQYF

V gene: TRBV28
D gene: TRBD1
clone size: .
J gene: TRBJ1-5
CDR3 length: 14
CDR3 DNA: TGTGCCAGTAGGGACAGGGTGGTCAATCAGCCCCAGCATTTT
CDR3 protein: CASRDRVVNQPQHF

V gene: TRBV5-4
D gene: .
clone size: .
J gene: TRBJ1-1
CDR3 length: 15
CDR3 DNA: TGTGCCAGCAGCTTGGCCACGACAGGGAACACTGAAGCTTTCTTT
CDR3 protein: CASSLATTGNTEAFF

V gene: TRBV9
D gene: TRBD2
clone size: .
J gene: TRBJ2-1
CDR3 length: 18
CDR3 DNA: TGTGCCAGCAGCGTAGCCACCGGGACTAGCGGGAGGTACAATGAGCAGTTCTTC
CDR3 protein: CASSVATGTSGRYNEQFF

V gene: TRBV11-2
D gene: TRBD1
clone size: .
J gene: TRBJ1-2
CDR3 length: 15
CDR3 DNA: TGTGCCAGCAGCTTAGAAGGCAGGGGGCCGGAAGGCTACACCTTC
CDR3 protein: CASSLEGRGPEGYTF

V gene: TRBV7-9
D gene: .
clone size: .
J gene: TRBJ1-1
CDR3 length: 16
CDR3 DNA: TGTGCCAGCAGTCAAAGGGGAGGTCGGTTGAACACTGAAGCTTTCTTT
CDR3 protein: CASSQRGGRLNTEAFF

V gene: TRBV19
D gene: .
clone size: .
J gene: TRBJ2-3
CDR3 length: 14
CDR3 DNA: TGTGCCAGTAGTCGAGGCGGATACACAGATACGCAGTATTTT
CDR3 protein: CASSRGGYTDTQYF

V gene: TRBV28
D gene: .
clone size: .
J gene: TRBJ2-2
CDR3 length: 12
CDR3 DNA: TGTGCCAGCATGCGCGAAACCGGGGAGCTGTTTTTT
CDR3 protein: CASMRETGELFF

V gene: TRBV9
D gene: TRBD1
clone size: .
J gene: TRBJ1-2
CDR3 length: 16
CDR3 DNA: TGTGCCAGCACCCCGACAGGGGGTATCCCTAACTATGGCTACACCTTC
CDR3 protein: CASTPTGGIPNYGYTF

V gene: TRBV6-5
D gene: TRBD1
clone size: .
J gene: TRBJ1-4
CDR3 length: 13
CDR3 DNA: TGTGCCAGCAGAACAGGGGTTGAGGAAAAACTGTTTTTT
CDR3 protein: CASRTGVEEKLFF

V gene: TRBV5-6
D gene: TRBD2
clone size: .
J gene: TRBJ2-1
CDR3 length: 16
CDR3 DNA: TGTGCCAGCAGCTTGGGAGCGGGAGGGCCCTCCAATGAGCAGTTCTTC
CDR3 protein: CASSLGAGGPSNEQFF

V gene: TRBV6-6
D gene: .
clone size: .
J gene: TRBJ1-2
CDR3 length: 13
CDR3 DNA: TGTGCCAGCAATACTCACCAGGGCTATGGCTACACCTTC
CDR3 protein: CASNTHQGYGYTF

V gene: TRBV18
D gene: .
clone size: once
J gene: TRBJ1-1
CDR3 length: 13
CDR3 DNA: TGTGCCAGCTCCCTCACAGAGAACACTGAAGCTTTCTTT
CDR3 protein: CASSLTENTEAFF

V gene: TRBV19
D gene: .
clone size: .
J gene: TRBJ1-5
CDR3 length: 12
CDR3 DNA: TGTGCCAGTAGTATCCCGTATCAGCCCCAGCATTTT
CDR3 protein: CASSIPYQPQHF

V gene: TRBV28
D gene: TRBD2
clone size: few
J gene: TRBJ2-7
CDR3 length: 15
CDR3 DNA: TGTGCCAGCAGCCGCGGACTAGCTCCGGGCTACGAGCAGTACTTC
CDR3 protein: CASSRGLAPGYEQYF

V gene: TRBV6-1
D gene: TRBD1
clone size: .
J gene: TRBJ1-5
CDR3 length: 14
CDR3 DNA: TGTGCCAGCAGTGAGACAGGGAGCAATCAGCCCCAGCATTTT
CDR3 protein: CASSETGSNQPQHF

V gene: TRBV4-1
D gene: TRBD2
clone size: once
J gene: TRBJ2-1
CDR3 length: 19
CDR3 DNA: TGCGCCAGCAGCTACCAAACCCAGGGGGCGACTAGCGGGAGATCAAGGCAGTTCTTC
CDR3 protein: CASSYQTQGATSGRSRQFF

V gene: TRBV7-7
D gene: TRBD2
clone size: .
J gene: TRBJ2-5
CDR3 length: 16
CDR3 DNA: TGTGCTAGCAGCTTAGGTCGACTAGCGGGAGGGGAGACCCAGTACTTC
CDR3 protein: CASSLGRLAGGETQYF

V gene: TRBV30
D gene: TRBD1
clone size: .
J gene: TRBJ1-2
CDR3 length: 13
CDR3 DNA: TGTGCCTGGACTACACAGGGGACCTATGGCTACACCTTC
CDR3 protein: CAWTTQGTYGYTF

V gene: TRBV5-4
D gene: TRBD1
clone size: .
J gene: TRBJ2-5
CDR3 length: 15
CDR3 DNA: TGTGCCAGCAGCGCCTGGACAGGGGGTCAGGAGACCCAGTACTTC
CDR3 protein: CASSAWTGGQETQYF

V gene: TRBV30
D gene: TRBD2
clone size: .
J gene: TRBJ2-1
CDR3 length: 13
CDR3 DNA: TGTGCCTTGGTAGCGGGAGTCAACAATGAGCAGTTCTTC
CDR3 protein: CALVAGVNNEQFF

V gene: TRBV5-4
D gene: .
clone size: .
J gene: TRBJ2-3
CDR3 length: 17
CDR3 DNA: TGTGCCAGCAGCCCGTCCGGGGGAGTATCAGGTACAGATACGCAGTATTTT
CDR3 protein: CASSPSGGVSGTDTQYF

V gene: TRBV19
D gene: .
clone size: once
J gene: TRBJ1-2
CDR3 length: 14
CDR3 DNA: TGTGCCAGTAGTATCGACAGTTTTAACTATGGCTACACCTTC
CDR3 protein: CASSIDSFNYGYTF

V gene: TRBV29-1
D gene: .
clone size: .
J gene: TRBJ2-3
CDR3 length: 12
CDR3 DNA: TGCAGCGTTGCGCCCCAGACAGATACGCAGTATTTT
CDR3 protein: CSVAPQTDTQYF

V gene: TRBV2
D gene: TRBD2
clone size: .
J gene: TRBJ2-5
CDR3 length: 14
CDR3 DNA: TGTGCCAGCAGTGGGGGGGGGACCAAAGAGACCCAGTACTTC
CDR3 protein: CASSGGGTKETQYF

V gene: TRBV24-1
D gene: TRBD2
clone size: .
J gene: TRBJ2-5
CDR3 length: 17
CDR3 DNA: TGTGCCACCAGTGAACCCGGACTAGCACAAATGGAAGAGACCCAGTACTTC
CDR3 protein: CATSEPGLAQMEETQYF

V gene: TRBV30
D gene: .
clone size: .
J gene: TRBJ2-5
CDR3 length: 12
CDR3 DNA: TGTGCCTGGACCCAAGGAGGAGAGACCCAGTACTTC
CDR3 protein: CAWTQGGETQYF

V gene: TRBV2
D gene: TRBD1
clone size: .
J gene: TRBJ2-5
CDR3 length: 11
CDR3 DNA: TGTGCCAGCAGTCCGGACAGGGTTGAGGACTTC
CDR3 protein: CASSPDRVEDF

V gene: TRBV10-1
D gene: .
clone size: .
J gene: TRBJ2-7
CDR3 length: 13
CDR3 DNA: TGCGCCAGCAGTGCCGGGAAAAGCCCCGAGCAGTACTTC
CDR3 protein: CASSAGKSPEQYF

V gene: TRBV7-3
D gene: TRBD2
clone size: .
J gene: TRBJ2-7
CDR3 length: 15
CDR3 DNA: TGTGCCAGCAGCCCCCGACTAGCGGGAATCAACGAGCAGTACTTC
CDR3 protein: CASSPRLAGINEQYF

V gene: TRBV5-1
D gene: TRBD2
clone size: .
J gene: TRBJ2-5
CDR3 length: 13
CDR3 DNA: TGCGCCAGCAGCTTGGATACTAGCGGAGCCCAGTACTTC
CDR3 protein: CASSLDTSGAQYF

V gene: TRBV18
D gene: .
clone size: .
J gene: TRBJ1-1
CDR3 length: 15
CDR3 DNA: TGTGCCAGCTCACCTCAGACGGCCGGGGGGACTGAAGCTTTCTTT
CDR3 protein: CASSPQTAGGTEAFF

V gene: TRBV14
D gene: TRBD2
clone size: .
J gene: TRBJ2-2
CDR3 length: 18
CDR3 DNA: TGTGCCAGCAGCCTTATTGTGACTAGCGGGTTGAACACCGGGGAGCTGTTTTTT
CDR3 protein: CASSLIVTSGLNTGELFF

V gene: TRBV15
D gene: .
clone size: .
J gene: TRBJ1-5
CDR3 length: 15
CDR3 DNA: TGTGCCACCAGCAGAGAGGCGGGTGGTAATCAGCCCCAGCATTTT
CDR3 protein: CATSREAGGNQPQHF

V gene: TRBV29-1
D gene: .
clone size: .
J gene: TRBJ2-2
CDR3 length: 11
CDR3 DNA: TGCAGCGTCCGGGACACCGGGGAGCTGTTTTTT
CDR3 protein: CSVRDTGELFF

V gene: TRBV27
D gene: TRBD2
clone size: .
J gene: TRBJ2-3
CDR3 length: 15
CDR3 DNA: TGTGCCAGCAGTCCTCCGGGACTAGCCACAGATACGCAGTATTTT
CDR3 protein: CASSPPGLATDTQYF

V gene: TRBV28
D gene: .
clone size: .
J gene: TRBJ1-5
CDR3 length: 12
CDR3 DNA: TGTGCCAGCAGATCGGGGGGTCAGCCCCAGCATTTT
CDR3 protein: CASRSGGQPQHF

V gene: TRBV29-1
D gene: .
clone size: .
J gene: TRBJ1-1
CDR3 length: 16
CDR3 DNA: TGCAGCGCGAACTCGGTATTGGGGGCTCTGAACACTGAAGCTTTCTTT
CDR3 protein: CSANSVLGALNTEAFF

V gene: TRBV7-2
D gene: .
clone size: .
J gene: TRBJ1-1
CDR3 length: 15
CDR3 DNA: TGTGCCAGCAGCTTATTTAAGGGAAGGGGCACTGAAGCTTTCTTT
CDR3 protein: CASSLFKGRGTEAFF

V gene: TRBV6-5
D gene: TRBD1
clone size: .
J gene: TRBJ1-6
CDR3 length: 15
CDR3 DNA: TGTGCCAGCAGACCCCAAGGGGGCGGTAATTCACCCCTCCACTTT
CDR3 protein: CASRPQGGGNSPLHF

V gene: TRBV5-1
D gene: .
clone size: .
J gene: TRBJ1-5
CDR3 length: 13
CDR3 DNA: TGCGCCAGCAGCTTGGATGGGGCTCAGCCCCAGCATTTT
CDR3 protein: CASSLDGAQPQHF

V gene: TRBV3-1/TRBV3-2
D gene: TRBD2
clone size: once
J gene: TRBJ2-3
CDR3 length: 16
CDR3 DNA: TGTGCCAGCAGCCAATGGGGTAGCGGGAGGGCAGATACGCAGTATTTT
CDR3 protein: CASSQWGSGRADTQYF

V gene: TRBV5-1
D gene: TRBD1
clone size: .
J gene: TRBJ1-1
CDR3 length: 16
CDR3 DNA: TGCGCCAGCATGGCAGGGGGCGTTGGAAGAATAGCTGAAGCTTTCTTT
CDR3 protein: CASMAGGVGRIAEAFF